Presented here are 26 T cell receptor beta chains from one specimen sequenced in a study of cytomegalovirus exposure and HLA in healthy donors. PCR amplification relied on 60 Vbeta primers (plus 13 Jbeta primers). Method: immunoSEQ multiplex PCR; TCRdb's copy keeps in-frame clones and lacks some. The sample has approximately 170,000 clones, around three quarters seen once; the top ten hold about 1.4%. The sequenced sample consisted of PBMCs. These receptors originate from a middle-aged man in good health and CMV-seronegative.

This chain joins TRBV10-3 and TRBJ1-5; maybe TRBD1 (5 bases). Germline CDR1 reads ENHRY; CDR2 reads SYGVKD. The CDR3 length is 16 residues. Trimming pared 4 bases from V and 1 base from J, leaving 14 bases between. In DNA, the CDR3 is TGTGCCATCAGTGTGACAGACCGAACAAGCAATCAGCCCCAGCATTTT. It encodes CAISVTDRTSNQPQHF.

The chain combines TRBV27 with TRBJ2-4, with 7 nucleotides matching TRBD1. This CDR3 region has 16 residues. V was clipped by 6 bases and J by 4 bases; unmatched bases: 12. Germline loops: CDR1 MNHEY, CDR2 SMNVEV (reference sequence). CDR3 protein: CASSMLGAGGKNIQYF. CDR3 sequence (DNA): TGTGCCAGCAGCATGTTGGGGGCAGGGGGAAAAAACATTCAGTACTTC.

In the case of this clone: A read error may account for a junction end that differs from germline. Within the sample, other DNA sequences also encode this same CDR3. The V call is TRBV28, the J call TRBJ1-4; D is ambiguous. The CDR3 is 15 amino acids. Germline-derived CDR1 and CDR2 are MDHEN and SYDVKM. In DNA form, the CDR3 reads TGTGCCGCTATGGGCGCCGGCGGGTCGAATGAAAAACTGTTCTTT. As protein: CAAMGAGGSNEKLFF. Supplemented by reference TRBV28 and TRBJ1-4, the full variable domain reads DVKVTQSSRYLVKRTGEKVFLECVQDMDHENMFWYRQDPGLGLRLIYFSYDVKMKEKGDIPEGYSVSREKKERFSLILESASTNQTSMYLCAAMGAGGSNEKLFFGSGTQLSVL.

The rearrangement joins TRBV6-5 to TRBJ1-2; no firm D call. CDR3 length: 12 amino acids. Germline CDR1 and CDR2: MNHEY and SVGAGI. Between the trimmed V and J ends, which lost 8 bases and 5 bases, there was a span of 12 bases. The CDR3 region has the DNA TGTGCCAGCGGAGGGAAGCTGTATGGCTACACCTTC. Encoded protein: CASGGKLYGYTF.

The gene calls are TRBV4-1 and TRBJ1-1, with unresolved D. The CDR3 covers 14 residues. Germline values: CDR1 MGHRA, CDR2 YSYEKL. Deletions cut 1 base from V and 11 bases from J, with 17 bases between. The CDR3: CASSQAGSGGAAFF. CDR3 in DNA: TGCGCCAGCAGCCAAGCGGGGTCAGGAGGAGCGGCTTTCTTT.

The gene calls are TRBV4-1 and TRBJ1-2; D perhaps matches TRBD1 (6 bases). The CDR3 is 15 amino acids. CDR1 is MGHRA, CDR2 YSYEKL, per germline. The germline V and J ends were trimmed by 1 base and 0 bases, with 9 bases remaining between them. This CDR3 reads CASSQGRDTNYGYTF. The CDR3 nucleotides read TGCGCCAGCAGCCAAGGCCGGGACACTAACTATGGCTACACCTTC.

A remark on this clone: At one boundary the junction diverges from the germline segment, which might be a read error. This chain uses TRBV6-1 with TRBJ2-4; tentatively, D is TRBD2 (7 bases). The germline CDR1 and CDR2 sequences are MNHNS and SASEGT. This CDR3 comprises 19 residues. CDR3 residues: CASSEQSGGVFRNKNSQYF. DNA for the CDR3: TGTGCCAGCAGTGAACAGTCGGGGGGCGTTTTCAGGAACAAAAACAGTCAGTACTTC.

Concerning this clone: Additional DNA sequences in this sample encode the identical CDR3. This chain joins TRBV7-3 and TRBJ2-6; D remains ambiguous. This CDR3 comprises 13 residues. Germline V CDR1 and CDR2: SGHTA, FQGTGA. V dropped 2 bases and J dropped 4 bases, with 3 bases sitting between them. CDR3 nucleotide sequence: TGTGCCAGCAGCTTACCAGGGGCCAACGTCCTGACTTTC. Translating it yields CASSLPGANVLTF.

This CDR3 reads CASGQFSNQPQHF. CDR3 nucleotides: TGTGCCAGCGGACAGTTTAGCAATCAGCCCCAGCATTTT. This sequence joins TRBV6-6 and TRBJ1-5, with D perhaps matching TRBD1 (6 bases). Trimming took 8 bases from V and 0 from J, leaving 8 bases between them. From germline, CDR1 is MNHNY and CDR2 SVGAGI (reference sequence). The CDR3 runs 13 residues.

The chain employs TRBV29-1 and TRBJ2-3; TRBD1 matches at 8 bases. Germline V lookup: CDR1 SQVTM, CDR2 ANQGSEA. This CDR3 is built from 15 residues. The junction had 12 bases not matched to a gene; V was cut back by 4 bases and J by 6 bases. This CDR3 reads CSVARTGSSWDTQYF. The CDR3 DNA reads TGCAGCGTTGCTAGGACAGGGTCATCGTGGGATACGCAGTATTTT.

This clone was picked up one time. The chain links TRBV5-6 to TRBJ1-2; no clear D gene. CDR3 length: 15 residues. V was cut by 4 bases and J by 2 bases, with 15 bases left in between. CDR1 and CDR2 from the germline V gene are SGHDT and YYEEEE. CDR3 sequence: CASSPPQSANYGYTF. CDR3 in DNA: TGTGCCAGCAGCCCCCCACAGTCCGCCAACTATGGCTACACCTTC.

The chain has TRBV5-4 and TRBJ2-3, with D unclear. Germline V lookup: CDR1 SGHNT, CDR2 YYREEE (reference sequence). V was cut by 3 bases and J by 6 bases, with 17 bases left in between. CDR3 length: 15 amino acids. The CDR3 region has the DNA TGTGCCAGCAGCTCCCCCCTCCTGTCCTCCGATACGCAGTATTTT. Amino acids: CASSSPLLSSDTQYF.

The genes are TRBV5-1 and TRBJ2-5, with D possibly TRBD1 on 5 matching bases. The CDR3 consists of 16 residues. Trimming shortened V by 4 bases and J by 5 bases, and 21 bases separated the two germline ends. Germline values: CDR1 SGHRS, CDR2 YFSETQ. The CDR3 loop is CASSPLGLPIVETQYF. The DNA for the CDR3 is TGCGCCAGCAGCCCCTTGGGGCTACCAATCGTTGAGACCCAGTACTTC.

This chain uses TRBV5-5 with TRBJ2-5, with 9 bases lining up with TRBD2. V was pared by 0 bases and J by 1 base, with 10 bases of the junction left unmatched. CDR1 and CDR2 from the germline V gene are SGHKS and YYEKEE (reference sequence). This CDR3 contains 18 residues. The CDR3 nucleotides are TGTGCCAGCAGCTTGGGGCGGCTAGCGGGACGGAGCCAAGAGACCCAGTACTTC. It specifies CASSLGRLAGRSQETQYF.

The rearrangement links TRBV28 to TRBJ1-4, with D perhaps TRBD1 (5 bases). The CDR3 loop spans 15 amino acids. Germline lookup yields CDR1 MDHEN and CDR2 SYDVKM. The V gene lost 4 bases and the J gene lost 3 bases, with 12 bases spanning the gap. As DNA, the CDR3 is TGTGCCAGCAGTTCGCGGGGCCCTTCTAATGAAAAACTGTTTTTT. It encodes CASSSRGPSNEKLFF.

For this clone: Relative to the germline gene, one junction end is altered; a read error may explain this. This rearrangement joins TRBV7-9 to TRBJ2-7, with 7 bases that match TRBD1. CDR1 SEHNR and CDR2 FQNEAQ come from the germline V gene (reference sequence). The CDR3 loop spans 15 amino acids. The CDR3 DNA reads as TGTTCCAGCAGCTCAGGATGGGACAGTCCCTACGAGCAGTACTTC. This sequence encodes CSSSSGWDSPYEQYF.

This clone was counted only a few times. This chain links TRBV27 with TRBJ2-1, with D possibly TRBD1 on 6 matching bases. CDR1 is MNHEY and CDR2 is SMNVEV in the germline V gene (reference sequence). The CDR3 spans 15 residues. Trimming left V 4 bases short and J 0 bases short, with 10 bases between. The CDR3 spells CASSSTGRSYNEQFF. The DNA of the CDR3 is TGTGCCAGCAGTTCGACAGGCCGCTCCTACAATGAGCAGTTCTTC.

This clone came up a few times. The V gene is TRBV11-2, the J gene TRBJ2-3; TRBD1 aligns across 9 bases. This CDR3 is 16 amino acids long. V gave up 1 base and J gave up 7 bases; unmatched junction bases: 9. Germline V CDR1 and CDR2: SGHAT, FQNNGV. DNA for the CDR3: TGTGCCAGCAGCTTAGCTGGCCGGACAGGGGTGAATACGCAGTATTTT. It codes for CASSLAGRTGVNTQYF. The full variable domain, in which reference TRBV11-2 and TRBJ2-3 provide the parts outside the CDR3, is EAGVAQSPRYKIIEKRQSVAFWCNPISGHATLYWYQQILGQGPKLLIQFQNNGVVDDSQLPKDRFSAERLKGVDSTLKIQPAKLEDSAVYLCASSLAGRTGVNTQYFGPGTRLTVL.

The rearrangement links TRBV6-1 to TRBJ2-6; a possible D gene is TRBD2 (5 bases). Germline V gives CDR1 MNHNS, CDR2 SASEGT. The CDR3 extends over 16 amino acids. The V end was cut by 2 bases, the J end by 6 bases, with 14 bases between. CDR3: CASSELGGYLANVLTF. The DNA of the CDR3 is TGTGCCAGCAGTGAATTAGGCGGGTACCTGGCCAACGTCCTGACTTTC.

The genes are TRBV27 and TRBJ2-5; perhaps TRBD1 as D (5 bases). Trimming stripped 4 bases from V and 7 bases from J, with 16 bases between. The CDR3 contains 14 residues. Germline V gene sequence: CDR1 MNHEY, CDR2 SMNVEV (reference sequence). The CDR3 sequence is CASSSTVRIGTQYF. The CDR3 bases are TGTGCCAGCAGTTCGACAGTGCGTATCGGGACCCAGTACTTC.

The chain carries TRBV28 and TRBJ2-3; D call uncertain. The CDR3 length is 12 residues. V was cut by 5 bases and J by 0 bases, with 3 bases left in between. The germline V gene encodes CDR1 MDHEN and CDR2 SYDVKM. The CDR3 nucleotides read TGTGCCAGCAGTACTAGCACAGATACGCAGTATTTT. The encoded protein is CASSTSTDTQYF.

CDR3 in amino acids: CASSLIGTSTDTQYF. CDR3 nucleotides: TGTGCCAGCAGCTTAATAGGGACTTCAACAGATACGCAGTATTTT. The chain joins TRBV11-3 to TRBJ2-3, with D possibly TRBD2 on 6 matching bases. Germline CDR1 and CDR2: SGHNT and YENEEA. V dropped 2 bases and J dropped 3 bases, with 12 bases sitting between them. The CDR3 totals 15 residues. The variable domain in full, completed from reference TRBV11-3 and TRBJ2-3, reads EAGVVQSPRYKIIEKKQPVAFWCNPISGHNTLYWYLQNLGQGPELLIRYENEEAVDDSQLPKDRFSAERLKGVDSTLKIQPAELGDSAVYLCASSLIGTSTDTQYFGPGTRLTVL.

The rearrangement joins TRBV2 to TRBJ2-3; the match to TRBD2 covers 8 bases. The CDR3 length is 15 residues. Germline V gene sequence: CDR1 SNHLY, CDR2 FYNNEI. J gave up 0 bases and V 6 bases, and 5 bases lay outside the gene matches. This CDR3 reads CASRGSGRSTDTQYF. In nucleotides, the CDR3 is TGTGCCAGCAGGGGGAGCGGGAGAAGCACAGATACGCAGTATTTT.

The rearrangement uses TRBV4-1 and TRBJ1-5; D not certain. Between the trimmed V and J ends, which lost 1 base and 4 bases, there was a span of 14 bases. The CDR3 has 16 amino acids. CDR1 is MGHRA, CDR2 YSYEKL, per germline. CDR3 in amino acids: CASSQAYSLRNQPQHF. CDR3 in DNA: TGCGCCAGCAGCCAAGCTTACAGCCTTCGAAATCAGCCCCAGCATTTT.

Note on this clone: At one end, the junction sequence differs from germline, possibly due to a read error. The chain is built from TRBV9 and TRBJ2-6, with TRBD1 as a possible D gene (6 bases). Germline-derived CDR1 and CDR2 are SGDLS and YYNGEE. CDR3 length: 13 residues. CDR3 coding DNA: TGTGCCAGCAGCTCCCCAGGGGCCAACGGCCTGACTTTC. Encoded protein: CASSSPGANGLTF. Full variable domain (outside the CDR3, taken from reference TRBV9 and TRBJ2-6): DSGVTQTPKHLITATGQRVTLRCSPRSGDLSVYWYQQSLDQGLQFLIQYYNGEERAKGNILERFSAQQFPDLHSELNLSSLELGDSALYFCASSSPGANGLTFGAGSRLTVL.

This clone was recorded a few times. The chain couples TRBV28 to TRBJ2-5, with 7 bases identical to TRBD1. V was clipped by 6 bases and J by 2 bases; unmatched bases: 6. This CDR3 is 14 amino acids long. Germline CDR1 reads MDHEN; CDR2 reads SYDVKM. The CDR3 sequence: CASSLGQLQETQYF. DNA for the CDR3: TGTGCCAGCAGCCTGGGACAGCTACAAGAGACCCAGTACTTC.